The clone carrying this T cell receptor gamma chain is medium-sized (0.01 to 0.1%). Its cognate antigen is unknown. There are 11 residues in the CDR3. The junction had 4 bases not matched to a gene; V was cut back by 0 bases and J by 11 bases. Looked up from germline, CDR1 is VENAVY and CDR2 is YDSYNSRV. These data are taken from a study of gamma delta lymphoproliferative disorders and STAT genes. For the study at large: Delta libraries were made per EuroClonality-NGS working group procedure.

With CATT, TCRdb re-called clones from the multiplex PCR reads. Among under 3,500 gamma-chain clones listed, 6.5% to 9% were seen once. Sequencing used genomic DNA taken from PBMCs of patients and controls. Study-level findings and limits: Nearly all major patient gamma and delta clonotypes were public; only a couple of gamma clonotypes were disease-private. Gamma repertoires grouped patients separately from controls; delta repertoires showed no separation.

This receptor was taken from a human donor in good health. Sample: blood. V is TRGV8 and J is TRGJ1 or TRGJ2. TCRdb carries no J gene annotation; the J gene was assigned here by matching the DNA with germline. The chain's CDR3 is CATWDRSEKLF. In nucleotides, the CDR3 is TGTGCCACCTGGGATAGGAGTGAGAAACTCTTT.